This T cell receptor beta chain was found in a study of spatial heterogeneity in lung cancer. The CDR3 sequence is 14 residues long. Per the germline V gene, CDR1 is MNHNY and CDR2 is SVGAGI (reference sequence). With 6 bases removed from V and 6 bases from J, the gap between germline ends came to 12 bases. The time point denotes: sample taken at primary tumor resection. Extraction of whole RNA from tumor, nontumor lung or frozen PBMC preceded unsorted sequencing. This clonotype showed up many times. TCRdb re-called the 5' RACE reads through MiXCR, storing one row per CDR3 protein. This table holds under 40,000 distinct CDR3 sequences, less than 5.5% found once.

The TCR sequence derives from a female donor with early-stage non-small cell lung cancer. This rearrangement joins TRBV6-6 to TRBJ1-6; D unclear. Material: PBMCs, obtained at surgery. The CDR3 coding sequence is TGTGCCAGCAGAGGAAGAGGGCTTAATTCACCCCTCCACTTT. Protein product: CASRGRGLNSPLHF.